This T cell receptor (beta chain) was identified during a study of T-cell reconstitution after alpha-beta-depleted transplantation in children. Overall study results and limits: Expanded clones from the graft, numbering several hundred, reportedly supplied alpha-beta T cells about two months after transplant. One year post-transplant, T-cell counts and diversity were largely derived from T cells produced anew. Some patients' high day-60 TCRbeta diversity was traced to surviving recipient T cells and thymic progenitors.

The V end was cut by 0 bases, the J end by 5 bases, with 20 bases between. From germline, CDR1 is DFQATT and CDR2 SNEGSKA (reference sequence). This CDR3 has 17 residues. A remark on this clonotype: Its specificity is not known.

The authors prepared the TCRbeta library with unique molecular identifiers. Each CDR3 protein gets one entry after TCRdb re-called the PCR reads with MiXCR. Seen here are roughly 220,000 distinct CDR3 sequences, around 8.4% observed once, and the top ten hold 35%. The specimen was PBMCs, mostly from graft donor cells, collected 360 days after TCRalphabeta/CD19-depleted stem cell transplant. The genes are TRBV20-1 and TRBJ2-1; no reliable D call. The TCR was taken from a male patient between 2 and 15 years old who had a stem cell transplant for acute myeloid leukemia, so the T cells may come from the graft donor. The CDR3 DNA reads as TGCAGTGCTAGAGATGGGCCAGGATTCGCGTCCAACAATGAGCAGTTCTTC. Amino acid sequence: CSARDGPGFASNNEQFF.